This TCR beta chain was recorded in a study of blood T cell repertoires in COVID-19. Profiling relied on immunoSEQ multiplex PCR, and the TCRdb table lists in-frame clones only, not all of them. The sample holds about 230,000 clones, around 81% seen once. Germline-derived CDR1 and CDR2 are SGHKS and YYEKEE (reference sequence). The CDR3 loop spans 13 amino acids. The germline V and J ends were trimmed by 2 bases and 4 bases, with 10 bases remaining between them. The clonotype originates from a woman aged 80 or over with COVID-19, enrolled during active disease. Sample: peripheral blood. The chain combines TRBV5-5 with TRBJ2-7, with D possibly matching TRBD1 (5 bases). In DNA, the CDR3 is TGTGCCAGCAGCTTCGGACACGCTTACGAGCAGTACTTC. This translates into CASSFGHAYEQYF.